This T cell receptor (beta chain) appears in the sequencing data of a study of blood T cell repertoires in COVID-19. The CDR3 spans 11 residues. Germline V gene sequence: CDR1 SQVTM, CDR2 ANQGSEA. The Seattle site enrolled patients during active infection and followed them longitudinally. This clone was seen more than once but under ten times. Measured with immunoSEQ multiplex PCR; TCRdb has only the in-frame clones, and not every one. The table records 55,000 to 65,000 clones, 65% to 85% of them present only once. The chain joins TRBV29-1 to TRBJ1-2; D remains unclear. Sequencing used peripheral blood. The receptor was isolated from a man between 25 and 39 years old with COVID-19, enrolled during active disease. The CDR3 spells CASEAGHGYTF. In DNA, the CDR3 is TGCGCCTCCGAGGCCGGCCATGGCTACACCTTC.